These 5 T cell receptor beta chains came from one sample sequenced in a study of T-cell reconstitution after alpha-beta-depleted transplantation in children. Unique molecular identifiers tagged the TCRbeta library. Each CDR3 protein gets one entry after TCRdb re-called the PCR reads with MiXCR. The table lists around 200,000 distinct CDR3 sequences, roughly 11% of them singletons, with approximately 30% in the top ten. The sequencing used PBMCs, collected before TCRalphabeta/CD19-depleted stem cell transplant. These receptors were obtained from a child under three years old with acute myeloid leukemia, due to receive a stem cell transplant.

This clonotype was detected many times. The chain carries TRBV9 and TRBJ2-1; D is possibly TRBD1 or TRBD2 (6 bases each). Looked up from germline, CDR1 is SGDLS and CDR2 is YYNGEE. Trimming cost V 0 bases and J 2 bases, with 15 bases left between them. The CDR3 totals 17 residues. DNA for the CDR3: TGTGCCAGCAGCGTAGCTCTTCGGGGGCGGACCTACAATGAGCAGTTCTTC. Translation gives CASSVALRGRTYNEQFF.

This clonotype appeared many times. The rearrangement links TRBV9 to TRBJ2-1; 9 bases are shared with TRBD2. CDR1 and CDR2 (germline): SGDLS, YYNGEE. The length of the CDR3 is 13 residues. Trimming took 3 bases from V and 14 from J; bases not matched to a gene: 9. In nucleotides, the CDR3 is TGTGCCAGCAGCGCGGGACTAGCCGACCGGGAGTTCTTC. This gives the protein CASSAGLADREFF.

This clonotype appeared many times. V is TRBV5-1 and J is TRBJ2-4, with 10 bases identical to TRBD1. Germline values: CDR1 SGHRS, CDR2 YFSETQ. Trimming took 4 bases from V and 7 from J; bases not matched to a gene: 8. The CDR3 is 15 residues long. Written as DNA, the CDR3 is TGCGCCAGCAGCCTCACGGGACAGGGGACGAACATTCAGTACTTC. Its protein is CASSLTGQGTNIQYF.

This clonotype was recorded many times. V and J are TRBV7-6 and TRBJ2-7; D is uncertain. The CDR3 totals 14 residues. CDR1 and CDR2 (germline): SGHVS, FNYEAQ. Trimming took off 4 bases at V and 2 bases at J, with 12 bases between the two ends. CDR3 loop: CASSSRDGPYEQYF. CDR3 nucleotide sequence: TGTGCCAGCAGCTCGAGAGACGGTCCCTACGAGCAGTACTTC.

In this sample, this clonotype turned up many times. J is TRBJ2-3 and V is TRBV20-1, with 9 nucleotides matching TRBD2. The length of the CDR3 is 15 residues. V shed 2 bases and J 2 bases; nucleotides not matched to a gene: 5. In germline, CDR1 is DFQATT, CDR2 SNEGSKA (reference sequence). This CDR3 is CSARMAGGVTDTQYF. The CDR3 DNA reads TGCAGTGCTAGAATGGCGGGGGGGGTCACAGATACGCAGTATTTT.